These 22 T cell receptor beta chains came from one sample sequenced in a study of OX40 agonist ivuxolimab in advanced cancers. Sequencing was performed with immunoSEQ multiplex PCR; in TCRdb, only in-frame clones are kept and a portion is missing. This table holds fewer than 35,000 clones, around 90% found once. The sequencing here drew on CD4+ or CD8+ T cells sorted from blood, taken in a trial of the OX40 agonist ivuxolimab. The receptors originated from an adult with an advanced solid tumor such as melanoma, head and neck, liver or kidney cancer.

CDR3 coding DNA: TGTGCCAGCAGTGGGGGCTACGAGCAGTACTTC. Its translation: CASSGGYEQYF. V usage is TRBV6-5 and J usage is TRBJ2-7, with D perhaps given as TRBD1 or TRBD2 (5 bases each). The CDR3 covers 11 residues. CDR1 MNHEY and CDR2 SVGAGI come from the germline V gene. Trimming removed 5 bases at V and 3 bases at J, with 5 bases between.

The chain is built from TRBV7-9 and TRBJ2-3, with 10 bases fitting TRBD2. Germline loops: CDR1 SEHNR, CDR2 FQNEAQ (reference sequence). The V segment lost 5 bases and the J segment 12 bases; nucleotides outside the gene matches: 14. CDR3 size: 15 residues. CDR3 in amino acids: CASSPDQRGGLEQYF. The CDR3 bases are TGTGCCAGCAGCCCCGACCAGCGGGGGGGCCTCGAACAGTATTTT. Filled out from reference TRBV7-9 and TRBJ2-3, the complete variable domain reads DTGVSQNPRHKITKRGQNVTFRCDPISEHNRLYWYRQTLGQGPEFLTYFQNEAQLEKSRLLSDRFSAERPKGSFSTLEIQRTEQGDSAMYLCASSPDQRGGLEQYFGPGTRLTVL.

The chain joins TRBV6-1 to TRBJ2-5; 12 bases are shared with TRBD1. V shed 4 bases, J shed 2 bases, and the junction held 5 bases outside the gene matches. The CDR3 runs to 16 residues. CDR1 is MNHNS, CDR2 SASEGT, per germline. As DNA, the CDR3 is TGTGCCAGCAGTGCCGGGGACAGGGGGCTTCAAGAGACCCAGTACTTC. This translates into CASSAGDRGLQETQYF.

The chain uses TRBV5-1 and TRBJ2-5; TRBD1 matches at 9 bases. With 3 bases clipped from V and 5 bases from J, the junction kept 8 bases outside the gene matches. In germline, CDR1 is SGHRS, CDR2 YFSETQ. CDR3 length: 15 residues. This CDR3 reads CASSSGTGQSETQYF. The DNA for the CDR3 is TGCGCCAGCAGCTCCGGGACAGGGCAGAGCGAGACCCAGTACTTC. Full variable domain (missing parts from reference TRBV5-1 and TRBJ2-5): KAGVTQTPRYLIKTRGQQVTLSCSPISGHRSVSWYQQTPGQGLQFLFEYFSETQRNKGNFPGRFSGRQFSNSRSEMNVSTLELGDSALYLCASSSGTGQSETQYFGPGTRLLVL.

J is TRBJ2-7 and V is TRBV21-1; the D call TRBD1 from the table was never checked on the DNA. TRBV21-1 is noted as a pseudogene. This CDR3 spans 13 amino acids. CDR3 region: CASSRTGDYEQYF. The CDR3 bases are TGTGCCAGCAGTCGGACAGGGGATTACGAGCAGTACTTC.

The chain is built from TRBV9 and TRBJ2-5; tentative D call: TRBD2 (5 bases). Germline-derived CDR1 and CDR2 are SGDLS and YYNGEE. The CDR3 contains 15 residues. V lost 3 bases and J 3 bases, leaving 15 bases between the germline ends. CDR3 residues: CASSGGPLSKETQYF. DNA for the CDR3: TGTGCCAGCAGCGGAGGGCCCCTTTCTAAAGAGACCCAGTACTTC.

The chain is built from TRBV9 and TRBJ1-3; unclear D gene. V lost 3 bases and J 2 bases, leaving 9 bases between the germline ends. The V gene's germline CDR1 is SGDLS and CDR2 YYNGEE. The CDR3 has 14 residues. CDR3: CASSEYLTGNTIYF. In DNA form, the CDR3 reads TGTGCCAGCAGCGAGTATCTGACTGGAAACACCATATATTTT. Supplemented by reference TRBV9 and TRBJ1-3, the full variable domain reads DSGVTQTPKHLITATGQRVTLRCSPRSGDLSVYWYQQSLDQGLQFLIQYYNGEERAKGNILERFSAQQFPDLHSELNLSSLELGDSALYFCASSEYLTGNTIYFGEGSWLTVV.

This clone was detected only a few times. The chain recombines TRBV5-1 with TRBJ1-1; D is uncertain. The germline CDR1 and CDR2 sequences are SGHRS and YFSETQ. Between the trimmed V and J ends, which lost 4 bases and 7 bases, there was a span of 14 bases. The length of the CDR3 is 13 residues. CDR3 sequence: CASSPGSSDEAFF. The CDR3 coding sequence is TGCGCCAGCAGCCCGGGGTCCAGCGATGAAGCTTTCTTT.

The genes are TRBV2 and TRBJ2-7; tentative D call: TRBD1 (6 bases). CDR3 length equals 16 residues. V was trimmed by 0 bases and J by 2 bases, leaving 14 bases between them. Germline V gene data show CDR1 as SNHLY and CDR2 as FYNNEI. CDR3 loop: CASSEAGSGEPYEQYF. In DNA form, the CDR3 reads TGTGCCAGCAGTGAAGCGGGGTCAGGGGAACCCTACGAGCAGTACTTC.

This chain uses TRBV7-6 with TRBJ1-2; 10 bases agree with TRBD1. The V segment lost 4 bases and the J segment 6 bases; nucleotides outside the gene matches: 2. CDR3 length equals 13 residues. Germline-derived CDR1 and CDR2 are SGHVS and FNYEAQ. The CDR3 sequence is CASSYGQGDGYTF. Here the CDR3 DNA reads TGTGCCAGCAGCTACGGACAGGGGGATGGCTACACCTTC. The whole variable domain, remainder taken from reference TRBV7-6 and TRBJ1-2, is GAGVSQSPRYKVTKRGQDVALRCDPISGHVSLYWYRQALGQGPEFLTYFNYEAQQDKSGLPNDRFSAERPEGSISTLTIQRTEQRDSAMYRCASSYGQGDGYTFGSGTRLTVV.

The genes are TRBV19 and TRBJ1-1, with 7 bases aligning to TRBD1. CDR1 is LNHDA and CDR2 is SQIVND in the germline V gene (reference sequence). V shed 5 bases, J shed 3 bases, and the junction held 6 bases outside the gene matches. CDR3 length: 14 residues. The CDR3 DNA reads TGTGCCAGTAGTCCAAGGGGGCAAGACACTGAAGCTTTCTTT. It is translated as CASSPRGQDTEAFF.

With regard to this clone: Other DNA sequences in this sample translate to the same CDR3. The chain carries TRBV6-5 and TRBJ1-5; 8 nucleotides agree with TRBD1. This CDR3 has 14 residues. Germline V gene sequence: CDR1 MNHEY, CDR2 SVGAGI. V trimming: 6 bases; J trimming: 2 bases; junction bases outside the gene matches: 3. The DNA of the CDR3 is TGTGCCAGCAGCTGGGGACAGGGCAATCAGCCCCAGCATTTT. It codes for CASSWGQGNQPQHF.

This chain links TRBV4-1 with TRBJ2-7; D is unclear. Germline V CDR1 and CDR2: MGHRA, YSYEKL. This CDR3 comprises 15 residues. Trimming stripped 1 base from V and 1 base from J, with 11 bases between. The CDR3 loop reads CASSQGVALSYEQYF. CDR3 bases: TGCGCCAGCAGCCAAGGGGTAGCCTTATCCTACGAGCAGTACTTC.

The rearrangement uses TRBV28 and TRBJ2-7, with D perhaps TRBD2 (6 bases). Trimming pared 7 bases from V and 4 bases from J, leaving 23 bases between. Looked up from germline, CDR1 is MDHEN and CDR2 is SYDVKM. The CDR3 has 16 amino acids. The CDR3 protein is CASTPSEGFSWYEQYF. The CDR3 coding sequence is TGTGCCAGCACCCCATCGGAGGGTTTTAGTTGGTACGAGCAGTACTTC.

The genes are TRBV10-3 and TRBJ1-5; 7 positions agree with TRBD1. CDR3 size: 16 residues. From germline, CDR1 is ENHRY and CDR2 SYGVKD. Germline trimming cut 4 bases from V and 0 bases from J; bases unmatched to any gene: 6. DNA for the CDR3: TGTGCCATCAGTGTAGGGGGCGTGATTAGCAATCAGCCCCAGCATTTT. Protein sequence: CAISVGGVISNQPQHF.

The chain combines TRBV25-1 with TRBJ1-2, with 10 bases matching TRBD1. CDR3 size: 16 residues. Germline CDR1 reads MGHDK; CDR2 reads SYGVNS. The V segment lost 6 bases and the J segment 6 bases; nucleotides outside the gene matches: 13. CDR3 sequence (DNA): TGTGCCAGCAGGGGAGCGTTCCAGACAGGGGGCGATGGCTACACCTTC. This sequence encodes CASRGAFQTGGDGYTF.

The chain joins TRBV29-1 to TRBJ2-7; 7 bases match TRBD1. V was pared by 7 bases and J by 2 bases, with 8 bases of the junction left unmatched. CDR1 SQVTM and CDR2 ANQGSEA come from the germline V gene. This CDR3 contains 13 residues. The CDR3 coding sequence is TGCAGCGCCAGAACAGGGGACGCCTACGAGCAGTACTTC. Protein product: CSARTGDAYEQYF.

This clone was observed a few times. This chain links TRBV7-6 with TRBJ2-7; 7 bases match TRBD1. J was trimmed by 6 bases and V by 5 bases; bases with no gene match: 4. This CDR3 spans 12 amino acids. CDR1 and CDR2 (germline): SGHVS, FNYEAQ. CDR3 residues: CASSPDRVEQYF. Here the CDR3 DNA reads TGTGCCAGCAGCCCCGACAGGGTCGAGCAGTACTTC. The variable domain in full, completed from reference TRBV7-6 and TRBJ2-7, reads GAGVSQSPRYKVTKRGQDVALRCDPISGHVSLYWYRQALGQGPEFLTYFNYEAQQDKSGLPNDRFSAERPEGSISTLTIQRTEQRDSAMYRCASSPDRVEQYFGPGTRLTVT.

In its sample, this clone was seen a few times. This chain uses TRBV11-3 with TRBJ2-2, with D unresolved. Deletions cut 4 bases from V and 6 bases from J, with 6 bases between. CDR3 size: 12 residues. Per germline, CDR1 SGHNT and CDR2 YENEEA. CDR3 in amino acids: CASSSESGELFF. The CDR3 DNA follows: TGTGCCAGCAGCTCGGAGTCCGGGGAGCTGTTTTTT.

This clone was observed a handful of times. The chain is built from TRBV27 and TRBJ2-7; 10 bases line up with TRBD1. V was clipped by 8 bases and J by 2 bases; unmatched bases: 12. CDR1 MNHEY and CDR2 SMNVEV come from the germline V gene (reference sequence). There are 16 residues in the CDR3. CDR3 loop: CASHSLETGGTYEQYF. DNA for the CDR3: TGTGCCAGCCATTCCCTGGAGACAGGGGGCACCTACGAGCAGTACTTC.

The chain joins TRBV4-1 to TRBJ1-1; TRBD1 agrees at 8 bases. The V segment lost 1 base and the J segment 0 bases; nucleotides outside the gene matches: 4. The germline V gene encodes CDR1 MGHRA and CDR2 YSYEKL. The CDR3 extends over 16 amino acids. The CDR3 region has the DNA TGCGCCAGCAGCCAAGCGGAACAGGGGGTGAACACTGAAGCTTTCTTT. Translated, it gives CASSQAEQGVNTEAFF.

This chain uses TRBV29-1 with TRBJ1-2; D is perhaps TRBD1 (5 bases). V lost 4 bases and J lost 3, with 15 bases in between. Germline values: CDR1 SQVTM, CDR2 ANQGSEA. The CDR3 is 14 amino acids. The CDR3 loop is CSVGGGNDYYGYTF. In DNA, the CDR3 is TGCAGCGTTGGGGGCGGAAACGATTACTATGGCTACACCTTC.